The T cell receptor (beta chain) under discussion was sequenced for a study of T cell changes during pregnancy in multiple sclerosis. Sequenced by immunoSEQ multiplex PCR; TCRdb stores in-frame clones only, minus some. In the table there are about 35,000 clones, over 90% of which are singletons. The CDR3 covers 14 residues. Germline V gene sequence: CDR1 ENHRY, CDR2 SYGVKD. Trimming cost V 2 bases and J 7 bases, with 14 bases left between them. The specimen comprised CD4+ T cells from peripheral blood mononuclear cells, sampled in the third trimester of pregnancy. V is TRBV10-3 and J is TRBJ1-1, with D possibly matching TRBD1 (5 bases). The TCR was taken from a female donor in good health, enrolled as a control in a pregnancy study. The CDR3 coding sequence is TGTGCCATCAGTGAGAAGGGTGGGGCTCTTGAAGCTTTCTTT. It yields the protein CAISEKGGALEAFF.